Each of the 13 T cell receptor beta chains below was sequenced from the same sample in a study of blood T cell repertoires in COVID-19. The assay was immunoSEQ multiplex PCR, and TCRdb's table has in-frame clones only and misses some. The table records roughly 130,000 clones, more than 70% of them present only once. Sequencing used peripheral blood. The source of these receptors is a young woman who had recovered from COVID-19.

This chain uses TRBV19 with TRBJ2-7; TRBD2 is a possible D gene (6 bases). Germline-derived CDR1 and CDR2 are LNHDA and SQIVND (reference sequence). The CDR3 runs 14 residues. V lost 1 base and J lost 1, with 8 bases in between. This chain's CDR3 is CASSIGGTSYEQYF. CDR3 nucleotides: TGTGCCAGTAGTATAGGCGGGACTTCCTACGAGCAGTACTTC.

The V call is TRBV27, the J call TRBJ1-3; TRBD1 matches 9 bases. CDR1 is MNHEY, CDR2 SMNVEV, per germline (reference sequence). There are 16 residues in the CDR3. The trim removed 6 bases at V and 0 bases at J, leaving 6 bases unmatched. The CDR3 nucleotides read TGTGCCAGCAGCCCTTCGACAGGGGGCTCTGGAAACACCATATATTTT. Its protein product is CASSPSTGGSGNTIYF.

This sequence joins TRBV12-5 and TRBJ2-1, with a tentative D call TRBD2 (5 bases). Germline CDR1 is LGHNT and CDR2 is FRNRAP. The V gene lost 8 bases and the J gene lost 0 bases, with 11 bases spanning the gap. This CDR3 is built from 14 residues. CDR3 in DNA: TGTGCTAGTCGGTGGGAGTCCTCCTACAATGAGCAGTTCTTC. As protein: CASRWESSYNEQFF.

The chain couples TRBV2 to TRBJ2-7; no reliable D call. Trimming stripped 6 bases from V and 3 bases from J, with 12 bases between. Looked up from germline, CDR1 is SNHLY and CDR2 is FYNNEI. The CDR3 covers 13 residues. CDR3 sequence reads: CASSESQYYEQYF. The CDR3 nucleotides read TGTGCCAGCAGCGAGTCACAGTACTACGAGCAGTACTTC.

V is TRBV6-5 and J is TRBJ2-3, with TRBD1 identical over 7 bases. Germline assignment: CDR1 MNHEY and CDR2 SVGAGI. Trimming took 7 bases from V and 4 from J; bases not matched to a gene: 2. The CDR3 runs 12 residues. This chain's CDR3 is CASNQGADTQYF. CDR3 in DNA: TGTGCCAGCAATCAGGGGGCAGATACGCAGTATTTT.

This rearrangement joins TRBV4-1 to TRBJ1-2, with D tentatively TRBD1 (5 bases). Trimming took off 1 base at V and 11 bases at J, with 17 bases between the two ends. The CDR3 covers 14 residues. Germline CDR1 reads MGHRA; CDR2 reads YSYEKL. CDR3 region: CASSQVGGFLSYTF. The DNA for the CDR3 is TGCGCCAGCAGCCAAGTGGGGGGATTCCTTTCTTACACCTTC.

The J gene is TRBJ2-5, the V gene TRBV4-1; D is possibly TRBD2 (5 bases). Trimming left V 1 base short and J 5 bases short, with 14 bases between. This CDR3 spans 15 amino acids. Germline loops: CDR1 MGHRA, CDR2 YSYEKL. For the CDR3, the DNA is TGCGCCAGCAGCCAAGTTTCTCTGCGCGGGGAGACCCAGTACTTC. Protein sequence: CASSQVSLRGETQYF.

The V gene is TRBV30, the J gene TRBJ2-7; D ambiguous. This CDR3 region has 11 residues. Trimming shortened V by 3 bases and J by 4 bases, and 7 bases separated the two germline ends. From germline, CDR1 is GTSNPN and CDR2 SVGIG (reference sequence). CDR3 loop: CAWSKEYEQYF. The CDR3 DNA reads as TGTGCCTGGAGCAAGGAGTACGAGCAGTACTTC.

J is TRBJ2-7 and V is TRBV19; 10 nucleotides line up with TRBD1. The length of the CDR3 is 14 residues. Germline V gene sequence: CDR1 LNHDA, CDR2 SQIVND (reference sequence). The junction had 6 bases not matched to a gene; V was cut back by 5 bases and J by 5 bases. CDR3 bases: TGTGCCAGTAGTTACGGGACAGGGGACGACGAGCAGTACTTC. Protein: CASSYGTGDDEQYF.

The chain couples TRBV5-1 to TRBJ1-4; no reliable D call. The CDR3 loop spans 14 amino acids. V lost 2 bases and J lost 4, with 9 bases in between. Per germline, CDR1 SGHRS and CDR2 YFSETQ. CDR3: CASSLGLGNEKLFF. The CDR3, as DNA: TGCGCCAGCAGCTTAGGACTGGGTAATGAAAAACTGTTTTTT.

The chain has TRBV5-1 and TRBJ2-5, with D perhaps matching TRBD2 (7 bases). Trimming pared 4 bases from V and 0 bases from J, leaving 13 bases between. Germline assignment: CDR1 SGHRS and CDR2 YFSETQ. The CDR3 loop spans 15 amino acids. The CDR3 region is CASSSMGGHQETQYF. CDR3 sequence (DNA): TGCGCCAGCAGCAGCATGGGGGGGCACCAAGAGACCCAGTACTTC.

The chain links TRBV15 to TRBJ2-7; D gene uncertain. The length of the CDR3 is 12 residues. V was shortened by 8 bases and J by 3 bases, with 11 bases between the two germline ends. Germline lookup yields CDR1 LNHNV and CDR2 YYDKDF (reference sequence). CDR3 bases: TGTGCCACCGGTACAGAGTACTACGAGCAGTACTTC. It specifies CATGTEYYEQYF.

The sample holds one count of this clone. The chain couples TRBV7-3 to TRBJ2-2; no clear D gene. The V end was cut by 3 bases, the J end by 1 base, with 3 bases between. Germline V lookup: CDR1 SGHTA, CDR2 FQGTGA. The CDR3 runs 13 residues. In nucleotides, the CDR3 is TGTGCCAGCAGCTTCAGGAACACCGGGGAGCTGTTTTTT. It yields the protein CASSFRNTGELFF. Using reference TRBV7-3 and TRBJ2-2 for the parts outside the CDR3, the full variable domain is GAGVSQTPSNKVTEKGKYVELRCDPISGHTALYWYRQSLGQGPEFLIYFQGTGAADDSGLPNDRFFAVRPEGSVSTLKIQRTERGDSAVYLCASSFRNTGELFFGEGSRLTVL.